The T cell receptor beta chain described here comes from a study of blood T cell repertoires in COVID-19 (dated by TCRdb to about 2020). About the study as a whole: Samples covering the acute and convalescent phases of COVID-19 were provided by collaborators in the United States, Italy and Spain. The prospective study material was composed of cDNA or gDNA derived from T cells, B-cell-depleted T cells, or PBMCs. Subjects who had been exposed to COVID-19, were actively infected with it, or had recovered from it provided the deeply sampled blood TCRbeta repertoires that made up the dataset. A freely available public database, intended as a resource for researchers studying the immune response to SARS-CoV-2, is where the repertoires were released. The samples were drawn from the first 160 participants of the ongoing ImmuneRACE study and from 1,200 or so subjects provided by 6 global collaborators. Sample metadata almost always included a de-identified subject ID, COVID-19 status, age in years and sex. HLA class I and class II types, where available, came from metadata supplied by the sample provider rather than from assay-based typing. Results the study describes overall, beyond this receptor: Clinical and demographic metadata were provided uncurated, with the amount varying by source and participant.

TCRbeta CDR3 regions were amplified from genomic DNA by means of the immunoSEQ Assay, a bias-controlled multiplex PCR. Regarding the original processing steps: The number of nucleated cells in each sample was estimated from the amplification of reference gene primers within the assay. Sequence reads were collapsed and filtered to measure the absolute abundance of every unique TCRbeta CDR3 rearrangement. For each sample, productive Simpson clonality was calculated by taking the square root of Simpson's diversity index across productive rearrangements. This immuneACCESS table, as held by TCRdb, lists in-frame sequences with V and J called but not all clones. Of the missing ones, under half trace to an unresolved V gene in checked studies; the others have no known cause. Clone size and V and J calls were adopted from that table, with D and trimming inferred from the DNA. This sample is represented by under 300,000 clones; about 90% of them were singletons. The biggest ten clones account for more than 1.5% of the sample.

Enrolling through a virtual design, the prospective study's participants ranged in age from roughly 18 to 95 years and lived across about two dozen United States geographic areas. In the prospective study, cohorts were assigned on the basis of participant-reported clinical history obtained from a screening survey and a study questionnaire. ImmuneRACE Cohort 3 recovered participants were defined by two consecutive negative NP/OP PCR tests, healthcare professional clearance, or symptom resolution. Mobile phlebotomists in the prospective study collected whole blood, serum and a nasopharyngeal or oropharyngeal swab from every participant. Additional blood draws and questionnaires over a roughly two-month period could optionally be provided by prospective study participants. Blood samples from the prospective study were shipped frozen or at room temperature prior to DNA extraction. Including the terminal cysteine and phenylalanine, the CDR3 comprises 18 residues. Here the CDR3 DNA is all that survives: 54 bases in frame from base 1. V gives up 4 bases and J gives up 5 bases, and the segment between their germline ends measures 26 bases. According to the germline V gene, CDR1 reads SGHTA and CDR2 reads FQGTGA.

Points on this clone: The clone's antigen remains unknown. Base qualities were left out, and no much larger clone turns up one base away.

The TCR was taken from a woman in her sixties who had recovered from COVID-19. Input material: PBMCs or T cells enriched from blood (not recorded which). The sequence links TRBV7-3 to TRBJ2-5; the D segment could be TRBD2, given 5 matching bases. The nucleotide sequence is given as TGTGCCAGCAGCTACCGAGTAGGGCAGGAGGAGGTACGGGAGACCCAGTACTTC. Its translation is CASSYRVGQEEVRETQYF.